This entry concerns a single T cell receptor (beta chain). Its antigen is not identified. These data come from a study of cytomegalovirus exposure and HLA in healthy donors. Study outcomes and limitations: In a later analysis, common viral pathogens appeared linked to several of the most significant clusters.

The CDR3 consists of 15 residues. Trimming pared 4 bases from V and 0 bases from J, leaving 10 bases between. Germline-derived CDR1 and CDR2 are MNHNY and SVGAGI (reference sequence). This PCR relied on a set of 60 Vbeta primers and 13 Jbeta primers. The repertoire was sequenced with immunoSEQ multiplex PCR; TCRdb's copy has only in-frame clones and lacks some. The sample yields 70,000 to 95,000 clones, around 82% seen once. The sequence came from a man in his fifties or sixties in good health and CMV-seronegative. Sequencing was carried out using PBMCs. The V and J genes are TRBV6-6 and TRBJ1-5; D may be TRBD1 (6 bases). The CDR3 protein is CASSWDIISNQPQHF. The CDR3 coding sequence is TGTGCCAGCAGTTGGGACATAATTAGCAATCAGCCCCAGCATTTT.